This TCR beta chain derives from a study of T cell responses to AZD1222 COVID-19 vaccine. Overall study: Samples with a second dose at about 4 or about 12 weeks were pooled together. Regarding the study as a whole: Recipients of two AZD1222 doses showed rising Spike-specific TCR breadth and depth. Baseline testing showed seropositivity in only six AZD1222 recipients. No day 14 peak samples; only post-peak repertoires were characterized.

CDR1 is SQVTM, CDR2 ANQGSEA, per germline. V lost 4 bases to trimming and J lost 0 bases; unmatched junction nucleotides: 0. The CDR3 runs to 14 residues. The table came from immunoSEQ multiplex PCR; TCRdb's copy has only in-frame clones and leaves some out. The repertoire includes 100,000 or so clones, 86% of them detected once, and 1.2% to 1.5% sits in the top ten. Notes on this clone: Its antigen is unidentified.

This sample comprised peripheral blood, obtained on day 0 of AZD1222 vaccination. The sequence derives from an adult in good health. The chain recombines TRBV29-1 with TRBJ2-3, with TRBD2 matching 11 bases. CDR3 protein: CSVGTSGSTDTQYF. The CDR3 region has the DNA TGCAGCGTTGGGACTAGCGGGAGCACAGATACGCAGTATTTT.